Listed below are T cell receptor beta chains from one sample, sequenced in a study of blood T cell repertoires in COVID-19. Profiled with immunoSEQ multiplex PCR; TCRdb holds only in-frame clones, not every one. The repertoire holds 250,000 to 300,000 clones, with roughly 85% as singletons. The sequenced material came from peripheral blood. The origin of the receptors is a man aged 50-60 years with active or convalescent COVID-19. Each CDR3 is given with its conserved first and last residue. The D gene is left open where the match is weak. The size entry is marked missing in some rows and otherwise reads once, few, many or a size class.

DNA: TGTGCCAGCAGCTTCTCAGTCTCGGGGTCGGCAGATACGCAGTATTTT; CDR3: CASSFSVSGSADTQYF; D: NA; size: NA; J: TRBJ2-3; V: TRBV7-9
DNA: TGTGCCAGCAGCTTAGATTTCTTGGACAGGCGTGAAAAACTGTTTTTT; CDR3: CASSLDFLDRREKLFF; D: TRBD1; size: NA; J: TRBJ1-4; V: TRBV7-2
DNA: TGTGCCAGCAGCACCGACAGGGGAATTGAAGCTTTCTTT; CDR3: CASSTDRGIEAFF; D: TRBD1; size: once; J: TRBJ1-1; V: TRBV7-2
DNA: TGTGCCAGCAGCCACGGGGGTCAAGAGACCCAGTACTTC; CDR3: CASSHGGQETQYF; D: NA; size: NA; J: TRBJ2-5; V: TRBV25-1
DNA: TGTGCCAGCAGCCCCTACGGGAGGGCCTCCTACGAGCAGTACTTC; CDR3: CASSPYGRASYEQYF; D: TRBD2; size: NA; J: TRBJ2-7; V: TRBV7-2
DNA: TGTGCCAGTAGTATAGAGGGGGACAGGGGAGGGGATAGCAATCAGCCCCAGCATTTT; CDR3: CASSIEGDRGGDSNQPQHF; D: TRBD1; size: NA; J: TRBJ1-5; V: TRBV19
DNA: TGTGCCAGTGTACCGTCCCGGGGGGCTGGCTATGGCTACACCTTC; CDR3: CASVPSRGAGYGYTF; D: NA; size: NA; J: TRBJ1-2; V: TRBV19
DNA: TGTGCCAGTAGTTCCCCCGCCTCGAGCGGAAACTACGAGCAGTACTTC; CDR3: CASSSPASSGNYEQYF; D: NA; size: once; J: TRBJ2-7; V: TRBV19
DNA: TGTGCCAGCAACCAAGGTGGAGATGAGCAGTTCTTC; CDR3: CASNQGGDEQFF; D: NA; size: NA; J: TRBJ2-1; V: TRBV3-1/TRBV3-2
DNA: TGTGCCAGCAGCGCGGGGAGTAATTTAGAGCAGTACTTC; CDR3: CASSAGSNLEQYF; D: NA; size: NA; J: TRBJ2-7; V: TRBV9
DNA: TGTGCCAGCAGTGGCCCCGGTATAGCCGCAGATACGCAGTATTTT; CDR3: CASSGPGIAADTQYF; D: NA; size: NA; J: TRBJ2-3; V: TRBV2
DNA: TGCGCCAGCAGCCAAGATCGATGGCAGAACTATGGCTACACCTTC; CDR3: CASSQDRWQNYGYTF; D: NA; size: NA; J: TRBJ1-2; V: TRBV4-3
DNA: TGTGCCAGTAGTAGCTCACGGAGCTCCTACGAGCAGTACTTC; CDR3: CASSSSRSSYEQYF; D: NA; size: NA; J: TRBJ2-7; V: TRBV19
DNA: TGTGCCATCACCCGACAAGTGAACACTGAAGCTTTCTTT; CDR3: CAITRQVNTEAFF; D: NA; size: NA; J: TRBJ1-1; V: TRBV10-3
DNA: TGTGCCAGCAAAGGGGTCAGGGGGATCAAGCAGCCCCAGCATTTT; CDR3: CASKGVRGIKQPQHF; D: TRBD1; size: few; J: TRBJ1-5; V: TRBV2
DNA: TGTGCCAGCAGCTGGACAGGTAGCGAAGCTTTCTTT; CDR3: CASSWTGSEAFF; D: TRBD1; size: NA; J: TRBJ1-1; V: TRBV7-9
DNA: TGTGCCAGCAGTACAGGGGTCAGGGACACTGAAGCTTTCTTT; CDR3: CASSTGVRDTEAFF; D: TRBD1; size: NA; J: TRBJ1-1; V: TRBV2
DNA: TGTGCCAGCAGCGTAGTACCGAGTAGCGGGCTCTACGAGCAGTACTTC; CDR3: CASSVVPSSGLYEQYF; D: TRBD2; size: NA; J: TRBJ2-7; V: TRBV9
DNA: TGTGCCAGCAGCGTAGGGGCAGCTAATCTAGCCACCGGGGAGCTGTTTTTT; CDR3: CASSVGAANLATGELFF; D: NA; size: once; J: TRBJ2-2; V: TRBV9
DNA: TGTGCCAGCAGCCCGACGGTAGCACTATGGCAAGCTTTCTTT; CDR3: CASSPTVALWQAFF; D: NA; size: NA; J: TRBJ1-1; V: TRBV28
DNA: TGTGCCAGTAGTACCGGGGGGCGAGGAACTGAAGCTTTCTTT; CDR3: CASSTGGRGTEAFF; D: NA; size: NA; J: TRBJ1-1; V: TRBV19
DNA: TGTGCCAGCAGCTTGGAGGGGAACTATGGCTACACCTTC; CDR3: CASSLEGNYGYTF; D: NA; size: NA; J: TRBJ1-2; V: TRBV5-4
DNA: TGTGCCAGCAGCTTGACCTCGACTGACTACGAGCAGTACTTC; CDR3: CASSLTSTDYEQYF; D: NA; size: NA; J: TRBJ2-7; V: TRBV11-2
DNA: TGTGCCAGCAGCTCGCGGGGGACCGGGGAGCTGTTTTTT; CDR3: CASSSRGTGELFF; D: TRBD2; size: NA; J: TRBJ2-2; V: TRBV5-8
DNA: TGTGCTAGTGGTTTGCCACAAGGGCTAGCGGGAGCCCTCACCAGCTCCTACGAGCAGTACTTC; CDR3: CASGLPQGLAGALTSSYEQYF; D: TRBD2; size: NA; J: TRBJ2-7; V: TRBV12-5
DNA: TGTGCCAGCAGCTTAGAGGGAGTGGGCACAGATACGCAGTATTTT; CDR3: CASSLEGVGTDTQYF; D: NA; size: NA; J: TRBJ2-3; V: TRBV7-3
DNA: TGTGCCAGAGGGACAGGGGGATCACCCCTCCACTTT; CDR3: CARGTGGSPLHF; D: NA; size: NA; J: TRBJ1-6; V: TRBV21-1
DNA: TGTGCCAGCAGCCAACTAGCGGGAGGGCCGGGGGCAGATACGCAGTATTTT; CDR3: CASSQLAGGPGADTQYF; D: TRBD2; size: NA; J: TRBJ2-3; V: TRBV2
DNA: TGCAGCGCCTACTCTCCGGGACACACCTATGGCTACACCTTC; CDR3: CSAYSPGHTYGYTF; D: NA; size: NA; J: TRBJ1-2; V: TRBV29-1
DNA: TGCGCCAGCAGCCCCGGATCCCCACTTGCCAGCGGGAGTGGCAATGAGCAGTTCTTC; CDR3: CASSPGSPLASGSGNEQFF; D: TRBD2; size: NA; J: TRBJ2-1; V: TRBV5-1
DNA: TGTGCCAGCAGCTTGGGTGGACTCTCCCCCAAAGCGGGGCAGTACTTC; CDR3: CASSLGGLSPKAGQYF; D: NA; size: NA; J: TRBJ2-7; V: TRBV5-6
DNA: TGTGCCAGCAGCTTACAGGGGAACTATGGCTACACCTTC; CDR3: CASSLQGNYGYTF; D: TRBD1; size: once; J: TRBJ1-2; V: TRBV5-5
DNA: TGTGCCAGCAGCTTAGTTGAGACAGGGGACCTCTACGAGCAGTACTTC; CDR3: CASSLVETGDLYEQYF; D: TRBD1; size: NA; J: TRBJ2-7; V: TRBV7-9
DNA: TGTGCCAGCTCCCCCCGGGACAGTGCCGAAGAGACCCAGTACTTC; CDR3: CASSPRDSAEETQYF; D: TRBD1; size: NA; J: TRBJ2-5; V: TRBV18
DNA: TGTGCCAGCAGCTTGGTGGGGGAGGACATTCAGTACTTC; CDR3: CASSLVGEDIQYF; D: NA; size: NA; J: TRBJ2-4; V: TRBV5-5
DNA: TGTGCCAGCAGCTCCCGGGACAGATTCTACGAGCAGTACTTC; CDR3: CASSSRDRFYEQYF; D: TRBD1; size: once; J: TRBJ2-7; V: TRBV9
DNA: TGTGCCAGCAGCTTAGCCGGGACTAGCGCCAACACCGGGGAGCTGTTTTTT; CDR3: CASSLAGTSANTGELFF; D: TRBD2; size: NA; J: TRBJ2-2; V: TRBV7-8
DNA: TGTGCCAGCAGCTCAGGTGCGGGATATAGCAATCAGCCCCAGCATTTT; CDR3: CASSSGAGYSNQPQHF; D: NA; size: NA; J: TRBJ1-5; V: TRBV21-1
DNA: TGTGCCAGCTCACCCCTTATGCCTAGCGGGGCCGGGTTGGCCCAGTACTTC; CDR3: CASSPLMPSGAGLAQYF; D: TRBD2; size: NA; J: TRBJ2-5; V: TRBV18
DNA: TGTGCCAGCAGTGAACCATTACCCCTCCCGGACAGCGAGGCAATGAGGGAGACCCAGTACTTC; CDR3: CASSEPLPLPDSEAMRETQYF; D: NA; size: NA; J: TRBJ2-5; V: TRBV2
DNA: TGTGCCAGCAGCCAGGCCCGGACAGGAGGGGTGGGGAATGAGCAGTTCTTC; CDR3: CASSQARTGGVGNEQFF; D: NA; size: NA; J: TRBJ2-1; V: TRBV4-2
DNA: TGCGCCAGCAGCCAAGCAGCGGCCCAAGAGACCCAGTACTTC; CDR3: CASSQAAAQETQYF; D: NA; size: NA; J: TRBJ2-5; V: TRBV4-1
DNA: TGCGCCAGCAGCCAGGGGGGCGTCTCGAACACTGAAGCTTTCTTT; CDR3: CASSQGGVSNTEAFF; D: TRBD1; size: NA; J: TRBJ1-1; V: TRBV5-1
DNA: TGTGCCACCAGTGCGGGACAGGGTGTCGCAGATACGCAGTATTTT; CDR3: CATSAGQGVADTQYF; D: TRBD1; size: NA; J: TRBJ2-3; V: TRBV24-1
DNA: TGCGCCAGCACTCCCGTTCCGGGACAGGGGTTTTTAAAGACCCAGTACTTC; CDR3: CASTPVPGQGFLKTQYF; D: TRBD1; size: NA; J: TRBJ2-5; V: TRBV23-1
DNA: TGTGCCAGCAGATCTAGCGGGAGTGAGACCCAGTACTTC; CDR3: CASRSSGSETQYF; D: TRBD2; size: NA; J: TRBJ2-5; V: TRBV27
DNA: TGTGCCAGCAGCCCTAGGAGCGGGCTAGCGGGAGGGTCCCACGAGCAGTACTTC; CDR3: CASSPRSGLAGGSHEQYF; D: TRBD2; size: NA; J: TRBJ2-7; V: TRBV7-9
DNA: TGTGCCAGCAGCTTGGCCTCCGAGACCCAGTACTTC; CDR3: CASSLASETQYF; D: NA; size: NA; J: TRBJ2-5; V: TRBV5-4
DNA: TGTGCCAGCAGCTTAAGGGAGACGACCGAAGCTTTCTTT; CDR3: CASSLRETTEAFF; D: NA; size: NA; J: TRBJ1-1; V: TRBV7-2
DNA: TGTGCCAGCAGTCGGGACAGGGGGCTAAATGAGCAGTACTTC; CDR3: CASSRDRGLNEQYF; D: TRBD1; size: NA; J: TRBJ2-7; V: TRBV2
DNA: TGTGCCAGCACTCCCAACCCGGTCGGTCAGCCCCAGCATTTT; CDR3: CASTPNPVGQPQHF; D: NA; size: NA; J: TRBJ1-5; V: TRBV21-1
DNA: TGTGCCAGCAGCCAAACTTACAGGGTCTATGGCTACACCTTC; CDR3: CASSQTYRVYGYTF; D: NA; size: NA; J: TRBJ1-2; V: TRBV7-2
DNA: TGTGCCAGCAGTCAGAAGTGGTCTGGGGCCAACGTCCTGACTTTC; CDR3: CASSQKWSGANVLTF; D: NA; size: NA; J: TRBJ2-6; V: TRBV2
DNA: TGTGCCAGCAGCCAAAGGGGCGAGCGGGGACCTCCCTTGTCGACCCAGTACTTC; CDR3: CASSQRGERGPPLSTQYF; D: TRBD2; size: NA; J: TRBJ2-5; V: TRBV5-4